The 5 T cell receptor beta chains below were found in one sample sequenced in a study of blood T cell repertoires in COVID-19. Here immunoSEQ multiplex PCR was the method, and the copy in TCRdb shows in-frame clones only, minus some. This sample has about 140,000 clones, with around 90% found just once. Sequenced: peripheral blood. Source of these receptors: a man in his fifties or sixties with active or convalescent COVID-19.

This rearrangement joins TRBV3-1 (or the pseudogene TRBV3-2) to TRBJ1-1; perhaps TRBD1 as D (5 bases). This CDR3 has 14 amino acids. V lost 3 bases to trimming and J lost 0 bases, with 8 bases between them. CDR1 LGHDT and CDR2 YNNKEL come from the germline V gene (reference sequence). The CDR3 loop is CASSQGGMNTEAFF. The CDR3 DNA follows: TGTGCCAGCAGCCAGGGGGGGATGAACACTGAAGCTTTCTTT.

The rearrangement uses TRBV6-6 and TRBJ1-5; TRBD1 aligns across 9 bases. CDR1 MNHNY and CDR2 SVGAGI come from the germline V gene (reference sequence). Losses at the gene ends were 5 bases for V and 9 bases for J; bases not matched to a gene: 5. The CDR3 loop spans 13 amino acids. The CDR3 loop reads CASSGTGTGPQHF. CDR3 nucleotides: TGTGCCAGCAGTGGGACAGGGACGGGGCCCCAGCATTTT.

This clone was recorded at least ten times. This rearrangement joins TRBV11-2 to TRBJ1-2; TRBD1 is a possible D gene (6 bases). Germline loops: CDR1 SGHAT, CDR2 FQNNGV. Trimming took 2 bases from V and 2 from J, leaving 12 bases between them. The CDR3 contains 15 residues. Written as DNA, the CDR3 is TGTGCCAGCAGCTTAATCAGGGGCTGGAACTATGGCTACACCTTC. This translates into CASSLIRGWNYGYTF.

The rearrangement links TRBV6-5 to TRBJ1-5; perhaps TRBD1 as D (6 bases). V was pared by 4 bases and J by 6 bases, with 16 bases between. The CDR3 totals 15 residues. CDR1 and CDR2 from the germline V gene are MNHEY and SVGAGI. CDR3 in amino acids: CASSSSGGASQPQHF. The CDR3 DNA follows: TGTGCCAGCAGTTCCTCGGGGGGGGCCAGTCAGCCCCAGCATTTT.

The chain has TRBV2 and TRBJ2-7; the D gene is possibly TRBD1 (5 bases). The CDR3 has 12 amino acids. The germline V gene has CDR1 SNHLY and CDR2 FYNNEI. V shed 4 bases and J shed 3 bases, with 7 bases lying between them. In DNA form, the CDR3 reads TGTGCCAGCAGTGTCGACAGCTACGAGCAGTACTTC. Translated: CASSVDSYEQYF.